This is a list of T cell receptor beta chains from one sample in a study of shared clonotypes between healthy human individuals. The data were produced by immunoSEQ multiplex PCR, yet TCRdb's version contains in-frame clones alone and is incomplete. The data hold 640,000 or so clones, with about three quarters observed a single time. Source material: memory CD4+ T cells sorted from blood. These receptors were taken from a young woman in good health. The CDR3 runs from the conserved cysteine through the conserved F or W. D genes are given only for firm matches. Only some rows state a clone size, as once, few, many or a class for expanded clones.

V,size,length,D,J,DNA,CDR3
TRBV9,.,19,TRBD1,TRBJ1-1,TGTGCCAGCAGCCCGGGGACAGGGGGCCGGAGTAGGTTCGGCACTGAAGCTTTCTTT,CASSPGTGGRSRFGTEAFF
TRBV5-1,.,15,.,TRBJ1-4,TGCGCCAGCAGCTTGTTCGGACAGCTTAATGAAAAACTGTTTTTT,CASSLFGQLNEKLFF
TRBV5-1,.,14,.,TRBJ2-5,TGCGCCAGCAGCTCTGACAGCGTTCAAGAGACCCAGTACTTC,CASSSDSVQETQYF
TRBV4-1,.,17,.,TRBJ1-1,TGCGCCAGCAGCCAACCGAAGACAGCATCAGGGAACACTGAAGCTTTCTTT,CASSQPKTASGNTEAFF
TRBV29-1,.,15,TRBD1,TRBJ2-7,TGCAGCGTTTCAAACAGGGGGATAGGCTCCTACGAGCAGTACTTC,CSVSNRGIGSYEQYF
TRBV5-1,.,14,TRBD2,TRBJ2-3,TGCGCCAGCAGCAGGAGCGGGAGTGCAGATACGCAGTATTTT,CASSRSGSADTQYF
TRBV28,.,16,TRBD2,TRBJ2-7,TGTGCCAGCAGTTCTGCTCCTGGGGGGGTGTCATCCGAGCAGTACTTC,CASSSAPGGVSSEQYF
TRBV6-1,.,17,.,TRBJ1-4,TGTGCCAGCAGTGAAGCATGGGTGACAGGTCGTAATGAAAAACTGTTTTTT,CASSEAWVTGRNEKLFF
TRBV7-9,few,12,.,TRBJ2-7,TGTGCCAGCAGCCTATCCGTCTACGAGCAGTACTTC,CASSLSVYEQYF
TRBV6-4,.,15,.,TRBJ1-5,TGTGCCAGCAGGCTGGAACATGGAAGCAATCAGCCCCAGCATTTT,CASRLEHGSNQPQHF
TRBV21-1,.,15,.,TRBJ1-5,TGTGCCAGCAGCACCTCTAAACAGGGGGCTCAGCCCCAGCATTTT,CASSTSKQGAQPQHF
TRBV5-8,.,13,.,TRBJ1-5,TGTGCCAGCAGCCTAGGGTACAATCAGCCCCAGCATTTT,CASSLGYNQPQHF
TRBV7-9,.,16,TRBD2,TRBJ2-1,TGTGCCAGCAGCCCCAGCGGGGGAAGCTCCTACAATGAGCAGTTCTTC,CASSPSGGSSYNEQFF
TRBV11-2,.,18,.,TRBJ2-4,TGTGCCAGCAGCCCCTGGGGCCTGGGGACTCTAGCCAAAAACATTCAGTACTTC,CASSPWGLGTLAKNIQYF
TRBV7-8,.,13,.,TRBJ1-5,TGTGCCAGCAGCTCCTGGACAGATCAGCCCCAGCATTTT,CASSSWTDQPQHF
TRBV18,.,15,.,TRBJ2-1,TGTGCCAGCTCACGGAATGGTCTAAGAGACAATGAGCAGTTCTTC,CASSRNGLRDNEQFF
TRBV10-1,.,14,.,TRBJ1-1,TGCGCCAGCAGTGAAGGGACGGGGAACACTGAAGCTTTCTTT,CASSEGTGNTEAFF
TRBV10-2,.,16,.,TRBJ2-6,TGCGCCAGCAGTGACGGGGGAGGTTCTGGGGCCAACGTCCTGACTTTC,CASSDGGGSGANVLTF
TRBV9,.,14,.,TRBJ2-7,TGTGCCAGCAGCTTCACGGGCGACAGCTACGAGCAGTACTTC,CASSFTGDSYEQYF
TRBV10-3,.,11,.,TRBJ1-1,TGTGCCATCAGTGATGAATTTGAAGCTTTCTTT,CAISDEFEAFF
TRBV29-1,.,13,.,TRBJ1-1,TGCAGCGTTGGTGGGGTGGAAGCCACTGAAGCTTTCTTT,CSVGGVEATEAFF
TRBV11-2,few,12,.,TRBJ1-1,TGTGCCAGCTCCCAGCTCAACACTGAAGCTTTCTTT,CASSQLNTEAFF
TRBV7-2,many,16,.,TRBJ2-7,TGTGCCAGCAGCTTAGATAGTACTACTGTCACCTACGAGCAGTACTTC,CASSLDSTTVTYEQYF
TRBV27,.,17,.,TRBJ1-1,TGTGCCAGCAGTTTATTTTTCGGAAAAAGGGGTAACACTGAAGCTTTCTTT,CASSLFFGKRGNTEAFF
TRBV29-1,.,14,.,TRBJ2-2,TGCAGCGTTGCTCAGGGGACTTACACCGGGGAGCTGTTTTTT,CSVAQGTYTGELFF
TRBV5-1,many,17,TRBD2,TRBJ2-7,TGCGCCAGCAGCCCTGATGTAGCGGGATACGGGTCCTACGAGCAGTACTTC,CASSPDVAGYGSYEQYF
TRBV11-2,.,15,.,TRBJ2-7,TGTGCCAGCAGCCCCTCGGGACTCGGTCCCTACGAGCAGTACTTC,CASSPSGLGPYEQYF
TRBV11-3,once,15,TRBD2,TRBJ2-5,TGTGCCAGCAGCTTCGGGACTAGCGGGAAAGAGACCCAGTACTTC,CASSFGTSGKETQYF
TRBV5-1,.,14,.,TRBJ2-1,TGCGCCAGCAGCTTGGATGGCGGGATCCGTGAGCAGTTCTTC,CASSLDGGIREQFF